This TCR beta chain was documented in a study of blood T cell repertoires in COVID-19. The ends were cut back, 7 bases at V and 2 bases at J, with 12 bases in the middle. Germline V gives CDR1 MNHNY, CDR2 SVGAGI (reference sequence). The CDR3 contains 14 residues. Original methodology: Using reference gene primer amplification, nucleated cell counts were estimated. Profiling relied on immunoSEQ multiplex PCR, and the TCRdb table lists in-frame clones only, not all of them. V, J and clone size are those of that table, while D and trimming were read from the DNA. The table has some 280,000 clones, 80% to 90% seen once.

The chain recombines TRBV6-6 with TRBJ2-4, with D possibly being TRBD2 (6 bases). The clonotype comes from a woman under 40 with active or convalescent COVID-19. Sequences were obtained from peripheral blood. The CDR3 DNA reads as TGTGCCAGCAAAGGAGGGGCCTCCAAAAACATTCAGTACTTC. It is translated as CASKGGASKNIQYF.